The 13 T cell receptor beta chains in this list originate from one sample, sequenced in a study of blood T cells in healthy people across ages. The use of a sample-barcoded 5' primer and a J-beta primer mix characterized a second PCR of about 7 to 12 cycles. Each CDR3 protein gets one entry after TCRdb re-called the 5' RACE reads with MiXCR. The sample holds roughly 790,000 distinct CDR3 sequences, 35% to 45% seen once. The sample was blood. The receptors derive from a woman aged 55 to 70 in good health.

V usage is TRBV28 and J usage is TRBJ2-5; 8 positions agree with TRBD2. The CDR3 runs 15 residues. The V segment lost 7 bases and the J segment 1 base; nucleotides outside the gene matches: 8. CDR1 and CDR2 (germline): MDHEN, SYDVKM. In nucleotides, the CDR3 is TGTGCCAGCATCTCGGGGGGGGCCACCCAAGAGACCCAGTACTTC. Its translation: CASISGGATQETQYF.

This clonotype was counted a few times. V and J are TRBV29-1 and TRBJ2-7; D possibly matches TRBD1 or TRBD2 (5 bases each). From germline, CDR1 is SQVTM and CDR2 ANQGSEA. This CDR3 has 15 residues. V shed 3 bases and J shed 4 bases, with 19 bases lying between them. As DNA, the CDR3 is TGCAGCGTTGAGATGGGGCGGAGCGGAGGTTACGAGCAGTACTTC. It specifies CSVEMGRSGGYEQYF.

The J gene is TRBJ2-7, the V gene TRBV6-2 or TRBV6-3, with D maybe TRBD1 (6 bases). The CDR3 is 12 residues long. CDR1 and CDR2 (germline): MNHEY, SVGEGT. With 6 bases removed from V and 7 bases from J, the gap between germline ends came to 13 bases. The chain's CDR3 is CASRERTAEQYF. CDR3 in DNA: TGTGCCAGCAGAGAACGGACAGCTGAGCAGTACTTC.

This sequence joins TRBV12-3 or TRBV12-4 and TRBJ2-4, with D tentatively TRBD1 or TRBD2 (5 bases each). The DNA end is more similar to TRBJ2-7, so the J call may be wrong. The CDR3 extends over 14 amino acids. CDR3 in amino acids: CASSSQGPNYEQYF. The CDR3 DNA reads as TGTGCCAGCAGTTCTCAGGGACCGAACTACGAGCAGTACTTC.

The chain uses TRBV2 and TRBJ1-5, with D tentatively TRBD1 (6 bases). V was clipped by 6 bases and J by 3 bases, with 15 bases between them. The CDR3 is 15 amino acids. Germline V gene lookup returns CDR1 SNHLY and CDR2 FYNNEI. CDR3 sequence reads: CASRFSRGNNQPQHF. For the CDR3, the DNA is TGTGCCAGCAGGTTTTCCAGGGGAAACAATCAGCCCCAGCATTTT.

About this clonotype itself: The junction and the germline gene differ at one end; a read error may be behind it. This chain connects TRBV6-2 or TRBV6-3 to TRBJ2-6, with TRBD1 matching 9 bases. The germline V gene has CDR1 MNHEY and CDR2 SVGEGT. This CDR3 is 17 amino acids long. CDR3 in DNA: TGTGCCAGCCGTCCCACAGGGGGCGTCTCTGGGGTCAACGTCCTGACTTTC. Translation gives CASRPTGGVSGVNVLTF.

The rearrangement uses TRBV14 and TRBJ2-5; D may be TRBD1 (6 bases). The J call may not be correct, given that the DNA end is closer to TRBJ2-7. The CDR3 has 13 residues. Germline V lookup: CDR1 SGHDN, CDR2 FVKESK. The CDR3 DNA reads as TGTGCCAGCAGCCAGACACAGGGCAACGAGCAGTACTTC. Its translation is CASSQTQGNEQYF.

This clonotype was detected a few times. This chain connects TRBV4-2 to TRBJ2-3; TRBD1 is a possible D gene (6 bases). Deletions cut 1 base from V and 6 bases from J, with 17 bases between. This CDR3 spans 16 amino acids. CDR1 is LGHNA, CDR2 YNFKEQ, per germline. CDR3 loop: CASSQAGLYQGDTQYF. The CDR3 DNA reads TGTGCCAGCAGCCAAGCGGGTCTATATCAGGGGGATACGCAGTATTTT.

The V and J genes are TRBV3-1 and TRBJ2-1; D not certain. The germline V gene has CDR1 LGHDT and CDR2 YNNKEL (reference sequence). The CDR3 spans 13 residues. The V and J ends lost 0 bases and 13 bases respectively, with 13 bases between them. CDR3 nucleotide sequence: TGTGCCAGCAGCCAAGATAGGAATCCCCCTCAGTTCTTC. It is translated as CASSQDRNPPQFF.

The chain uses TRBV6-6 and TRBJ2-1; D might be TRBD1 (5 bases). The J call is in doubt because the DNA end fits TRBJ2-7 better. Germline V CDR1 and CDR2: MNHNY, SVGAGI (reference sequence). This CDR3 comprises 15 residues. CDR3 DNA sequence: TGTGCCAGCAGACTAAGGGGAAACTCCTACAATGAGCAGTACTTC. This encodes CASRLRGNSYNEQYF.

The rearrangement links TRBV3-1 to TRBJ2-4, with 8 positions matching TRBD2. The junction had 7 bases not matched to a gene; V was cut back by 1 base and J by 2 bases. The CDR3 runs 17 residues. Germline V lookup: CDR1 LGHDT, CDR2 YNNKEL (reference sequence). The CDR3 DNA is TGTGCCAGCAGCCAAGGTCTAGCGGGTGGAACCAAAAACATTCAGTACTTC. Amino acid sequence: CASSQGLAGGTKNIQYF.

With regard to this clonotype: This may be a read error: a much more frequent sequence differs by one nucleotide. The chain joins TRBV7-9 to TRBJ2-7, with D unclear. Germline CDR1 SEHNR, CDR2 FQNEAQ (reference sequence). CDR3 length: 14 residues. Written as DNA, the CDR3 is TGTGCCAACAGCCCTTCGGGCGGCACCTACGAGCAGTACTTC. Translation gives CANSPSGGTYEQYF.

A word on this clonotype: A read error is possible here, since a much larger clone lies one base away. This rearrangement joins TRBV12-3 or TRBV12-4 to TRBJ2-6; TRBD1 aligns across 7 bases. The CDR3 spans 15 residues. With V trimmed by 11 bases and J by 9 bases, 16 bases remained unmatched. Here the CDR3 reads CAGTKGGMEHNVLTF. CDR3 bases: TGTGCCGGCACTAAAGGGGGCATGGAGCACAACGTCCTGACTTTC.